This record looks at one T cell receptor (beta chain) sequence and its context. This sample was included in a study of molecular identifiers for immune sequencing clone quantification. One entry per CDR3 protein results from TCRdb running MiXCR on the PCR reads. The profile shows approximately 500,000 distinct CDR3 sequences, about 25% of them singletons. The germline CDR1 and CDR2 sequences are LNHDA and SQIVND (reference sequence). Deletions cut 0 bases from V and 6 bases from J, with 6 bases between. The CDR3 sequence is 14 residues long. The clonotype originates from a human donor in good health. Some libraries in this study had Jurkat cell RNA spiked in. The material sequenced was naive CD8+ T cells from blood, with Jurkat cell RNA spiked in. Specified subset: FACS-sorted CD8+CD4-CCR7+CD45RA+ naive T cells. The genes are TRBV19 and TRBJ1-6; D ambiguous. CDR3 region: CASSIEGFNSPLHF. The CDR3 nucleotides are TGTGCCAGTAGTATAGAAGGTTTTAATTCACCCCTCCACTTT. The full variable domain, with the rest looked up from reference TRBV19 and TRBJ1-6, is DGGITQSPKYLFRKEGQNVTLSCEQNLNHDAMYWYRQDPGQGLRLIYYSQIVNDFQKGDIAEGYSVSREKKESFPLTVTSAQKNPTAFYLCASSIEGFNSPLHFGNGTRLTVT.